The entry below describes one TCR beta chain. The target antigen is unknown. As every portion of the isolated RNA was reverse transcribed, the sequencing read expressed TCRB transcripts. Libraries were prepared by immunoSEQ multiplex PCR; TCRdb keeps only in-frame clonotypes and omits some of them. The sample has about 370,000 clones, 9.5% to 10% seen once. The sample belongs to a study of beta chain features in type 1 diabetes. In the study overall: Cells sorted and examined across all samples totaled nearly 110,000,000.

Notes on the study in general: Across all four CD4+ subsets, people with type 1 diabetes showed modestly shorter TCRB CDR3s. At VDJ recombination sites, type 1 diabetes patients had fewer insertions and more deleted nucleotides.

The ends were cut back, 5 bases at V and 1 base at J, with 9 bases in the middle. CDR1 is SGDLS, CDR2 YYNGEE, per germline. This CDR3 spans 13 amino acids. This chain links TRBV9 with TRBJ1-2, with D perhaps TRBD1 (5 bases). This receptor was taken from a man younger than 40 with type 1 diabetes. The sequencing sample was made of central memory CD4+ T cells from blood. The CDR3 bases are TGTGCCAGCAGACAGGATCTTAACTATGGCTACACCTTC. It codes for CASRQDLNYGYTF.